These 25 T cell receptor beta chains came from one sample sequenced in a study of T cells after posttransplantation cyclophosphamide. Assay: immunoSEQ multiplex PCR; the TCRdb copy retains only in-frame clones and omits some. This sample has 51,000 or so clones, with around 94% found just once. Sequencing input: PBMCs. Receptors originate from a woman in her thirties in good health and a related stem cell transplant donor.

This clone has only one observation. The rearrangement links TRBV2 to TRBJ1-5; D perhaps matches TRBD1 (6 bases). Per the germline V gene, CDR1 is SNHLY and CDR2 is FYNNEI. The CDR3 contains 14 residues. The V gene lost 8 bases and the J gene lost 1 base, with 12 bases spanning the gap. The CDR3 DNA follows: TGTGCCAGCCAAAAGGACAGAAGCAATCAGCCCCAGCATTTT. Translation gives CASQKDRSNQPQHF. Full variable domain (missing parts from reference TRBV2 and TRBJ1-5): EPEVTQTPSHQVTQMGQEVILRCVPISNHLYFYWYRQILGQKVEFLVSFYNNEISEKSEIFDDQFSVERPDGSNFTLKIRSTKLEDSAMYFCASQKDRSNQPQHFGDGTRLSIL.

In its sample, this clone was seen once. The rearrangement links TRBV18 to TRBJ2-1; the match to TRBD2 covers 15 bases. Trimming removed 6 bases from V and 7 bases from J; junction bases left unmatched: 10. This CDR3 is built from 17 residues. Germline V gives CDR1 KGHSH, CDR2 LQKENI. The CDR3 DNA follows: TGTGCCAGCTCTCTAGATCGGACTAGCGGGGGGGCTAATGAGCAGTTCTTC. This sequence encodes CASSLDRTSGGANEQFF.

The genes are TRBV11-2 and TRBJ2-7; the D is unclear. Looked up from germline, CDR1 is SGHAT and CDR2 is FQNNGV. V lost 2 bases and J 3 bases, leaving 11 bases between the germline ends. The CDR3 sequence is 14 residues long. The CDR3 region is CASSLSQAFYEQYF. CDR3 DNA: TGTGCCAGCAGCTTATCCCAGGCCTTCTACGAGCAGTACTTC.

The chain links TRBV7-9 to TRBJ1-6, with D hard to call. Germline values: CDR1 SEHNR, CDR2 FQNEAQ (reference sequence). CDR3 length: 16 residues. V was cut by 1 base and J by 3 bases, with 10 bases left in between. This CDR3 reads CASSLDSGNYNSPLHF. The CDR3 coding sequence is TGTGCCAGCAGCTTAGATTCGGGGAACTATAATTCACCCCTCCACTTT.

The chain couples TRBV4-1 to TRBJ1-5; possibly TRBD1 for D (6 bases). Germline assignment: CDR1 MGHRA and CDR2 YSYEKL. The CDR3 runs to 16 residues. Trimming stripped 0 bases from V and 7 bases from J, with 16 bases between. The CDR3 DNA is TGCGCCAGCAGCCAAGAGGTCGCGGGGGCGAAACAGCCCCAGCATTTT. Translating it yields CASSQEVAGAKQPQHF.

The chain employs TRBV28 and TRBJ2-3; weak D call: TRBD2 (6 bases). Trimming shortened V by 8 bases and J by 0 bases, and 12 bases separated the two germline ends. The CDR3 spans 14 residues. Germline V CDR1 and CDR2: MDHEN, SYDVKM. The CDR3 DNA is TGTGCCAGCGCCGTTGGGGGGAGCACAGATACGCAGTATTTT. Translating it yields CASAVGGSTDTQYF. The full variable domain, in which reference TRBV28 and TRBJ2-3 provide the parts outside the CDR3, is DVKVTQSSRYLVKRTGEKVFLECVQDMDHENMFWYRQDPGLGLRLIYFSYDVKMKEKGDIPEGYSVSREKKERFSLILESASTNQTSMYLCASAVGGSTDTQYFGPGTRLTVL.

V and J are TRBV5-1 and TRBJ1-1; D is uncertain. Per germline, CDR1 SGHRS and CDR2 YFSETQ. Trimming removed 5 bases at V and 6 bases at J, with 14 bases between. The CDR3 length is 13 residues. This chain's CDR3 is CASRLPGGAEAFF. The CDR3 bases are TGCGCCAGCAGGCTCCCCGGAGGCGCTGAAGCTTTCTTT.

The chain couples TRBV29-1 to TRBJ2-1, with D perhaps matching TRBD2 (6 bases). The germline V and J ends were trimmed by 3 bases and 6 bases, with 12 bases remaining between them. Germline V CDR1 and CDR2: SQVTM, ANQGSEA. The CDR3 runs to 13 residues. CDR3 amino acids: CSVDPGGVNEQFF. CDR3 coding DNA: TGCAGCGTTGATCCAGGAGGGGTCAATGAGCAGTTCTTC.

The chain is built from TRBV12-5 and TRBJ1-1; possibly TRBD1 for D (5 bases). This CDR3 comprises 16 residues. Per the germline V gene, CDR1 is LGHNT and CDR2 is FRNRAP. The V end was cut by 0 bases, the J end by 4 bases, with 15 bases between. The CDR3 nucleotides read TGTGCTAGTGGTTTGGTATCGGTAGGGGAGGGCACTGAAGCTTTCTTT. Translated: CASGLVSVGEGTEAFF. Variable domain in full (rest from reference TRBV12-5 and TRBJ1-1): DARVTQTPRHKVTEMGQEVTMRCQPILGHNTVFWYRQTMMQGLELLAYFRNRAPLDDSGMPKDRFSAEMPDATLATLKIQPSEPRDSAVYFCASGLVSVGEGTEAFFGQGTRLTVV.

The V call is TRBV7-2, the J call TRBJ2-7; no firm D call. The CDR3 contains 13 residues. Per the germline V gene, CDR1 is SGHTA and CDR2 is FQGNSA. With 4 bases removed from V and 1 base from J, the gap between germline ends came to 8 bases. As DNA, the CDR3 is TGTGCCAGCAGCTCCCCCAGTTCCTACGAGCAGTACTTC. It translates to CASSSPSSYEQYF.

J is TRBJ1-1 and V is TRBV7-9; possibly TRBD1 for D (5 bases). Looked up from germline, CDR1 is SEHNR and CDR2 is FQNEAQ (reference sequence). This CDR3 contains 15 residues. Between the trimmed V and J ends, which lost 1 base and 4 bases, there was a span of 13 bases. CDR3 bases: TGTGCCAGCAGCTTAGTTGTTGGGCAGGGCACTGAAGCTTTCTTT. Translation gives CASSLVVGQGTEAFF.

This chain uses TRBV13 with TRBJ2-3, with 8 bases identical to TRBD1. CDR1 and CDR2 (germline): PRHDT, FYEKMQ (reference sequence). This CDR3 has 17 amino acids. V lost 6 bases and J lost 1; bases outside the gene matches: 12. The CDR3 protein is CASSHRGRGPRTDTQYF. CDR3 bases: TGTGCCAGCAGTCATAGGGGCAGGGGGCCTCGCACAGATACGCAGTATTTT.

The chain recombines TRBV2 with TRBJ1-2, with D perhaps matching TRBD1 (5 bases). V lost 8 bases to trimming and J lost 3 bases, with 19 bases between them. The CDR3 covers 15 residues. The V gene's germline CDR1 is SNHLY and CDR2 FYNNEI. CDR3 DNA sequence: TGTGCCAGCCCCCTCCTTGGGGGGGAGGACTATGGCTACACCTTC. Amino acids: CASPLLGGEDYGYTF.

The CDR3 protein is CASTTTGHSNQPQHF. The CDR3 coding sequence is TGTGCCAGTACCACGACGGGTCATAGCAATCAGCCCCAGCATTTT. This sequence joins TRBV19 and TRBJ1-5; D gene unclear. Germline CDR1 reads LNHDA; CDR2 reads SQIVND (reference sequence). V shed 7 bases and J shed 0 bases, with 13 bases lying between them. The length of the CDR3 is 15 residues.

A single count supports this clone. The CDR3 loop reads CASSLAGSHEAFF. CDR3 in DNA: TGTGCCAGCAGCTTGGCAGGGTCCCATGAAGCTTTCTTT. The rearrangement joins TRBV5-5 to TRBJ1-1; maybe TRBD1 (5 bases). There are 13 residues in the CDR3. V gave up 0 bases and J gave up 7 bases, with 10 bases separating them. Germline assignment: CDR1 SGHKS and CDR2 YYEKEE (reference sequence).

This clone showed up just a few times. The J gene is TRBJ1-5, the V gene TRBV2; D is unresolved. V dropped 7 bases and J dropped 4 bases, with 11 bases sitting between them. Germline loops: CDR1 SNHLY, CDR2 FYNNEI. The CDR3 is made up of 13 amino acids. The CDR3 sequence is CASKQEANQPQHF. The CDR3 DNA follows: TGTGCCAGCAAGCAGGAGGCAAATCAGCCCCAGCATTTT.

This rearrangement joins TRBV7-2 to TRBJ1-5; TRBD1 matches at 7 bases. Losses at the gene ends were 3 bases for V and 1 base for J; bases not matched to a gene: 3. The CDR3 consists of 15 residues. Germline CDR1 and CDR2: SGHTA and FQGNSA. DNA of the CDR3: TGTGCCAGCAGCTTTACAGGGGAGAGCAATCAGCCCCAGCATTTT. This codes for CASSFTGESNQPQHF.

The J gene is TRBJ1-2, the V gene TRBV9; the D is unclear. CDR1 and CDR2 (germline): SGDLS, YYNGEE. The CDR3 has 14 amino acids. Trimming took off 0 bases at V and 5 bases at J, with 11 bases between the two ends. CDR3 sequence: CASSVENSFYGYTF. The DNA of the CDR3 is TGTGCCAGCAGCGTAGAGAACAGCTTTTATGGCTACACCTTC.

This chain uses TRBV19 with TRBJ2-2; weak D call: TRBD2 (6 bases). Germline V CDR1 and CDR2: LNHDA, SQIVND (reference sequence). The CDR3 extends over 13 amino acids. V was cut by 8 bases and J by 7 bases, with 14 bases left in between. CDR3 nucleotides: TGTGCCAGTCGGTCCGGGGGAGGCGGGGAGCTGTTTTTT. This translates into CASRSGGGGELFF.

The rearrangement uses TRBV7-2 and TRBJ1-1, with 10 bases that match TRBD1. V gave up 1 base and J gave up 6 bases; unmatched junction bases: 5. The CDR3 totals 15 residues. Germline V gene sequence: CDR1 SGHTA, CDR2 FQGNSA. CDR3: CASSLDIGTGAEAFF. The CDR3 nucleotides read TGTGCCAGCAGCTTAGACATCGGGACAGGGGCTGAAGCTTTCTTT.

This rearrangement joins TRBV29-1 to TRBJ2-3; TRBD2 is a possible D gene (6 bases). Between the trimmed V and J ends, which lost 1 base and 7 bases, there was a span of 12 bases. Germline V gene lookup returns CDR1 SQVTM and CDR2 ANQGSEA. This CDR3 spans 13 amino acids. The CDR3 sequence: CSVEVEGSHTQYF. The CDR3 DNA follows: TGCAGCGTTGAAGTGGAGGGTAGCCATACGCAGTATTTT.

The gene calls are TRBV5-1 and TRBJ1-2; 10 nucleotides match TRBD1. The CDR3 has 18 residues. The V segment lost 3 bases and the J segment 4 bases; nucleotides outside the gene matches: 15. Germline CDR1 is SGHRS and CDR2 is YFSETQ. In nucleotides, the CDR3 is TGCGCCAGCAGCTGGGGCTGGGGACAGGGGACTTCGAGCTATGGCTACACCTTC. Residues: CASSWGWGQGTSSYGYTF. The full variable domain, in which reference TRBV5-1 and TRBJ1-2 provide the parts outside the CDR3, is KAGVTQTPRYLIKTRGQQVTLSCSPISGHRSVSWYQQTPGQGLQFLFEYFSETQRNKGNFPGRFSGRQFSNSRSEMNVSTLELGDSALYLCASSWGWGQGTSSYGYTFGSGTRLTVV.

The V and J genes are TRBV18 and TRBJ1-4; D call uncertain. This CDR3 is built from 16 residues. Germline V gives CDR1 KGHSH, CDR2 LQKENI. V lost 0 bases, J lost 7 bases, and 15 bases lay in between. The CDR3 DNA sequence: TGTGCCAGCTCACCACCGATGAGACAAGGTTTTGAAAAACTGTTTTTT. It yields the protein CASSPPMRQGFEKLFF.

This chain joins TRBV19 and TRBJ2-5; perhaps TRBD1 as D (6 bases). Germline V gene lookup returns CDR1 LNHDA and CDR2 SQIVND (reference sequence). Deletions cut 5 bases from V and 5 bases from J, with 18 bases between. The CDR3 is 15 residues long. The CDR3 sequence is CASSSTGGVGETQYF. CDR3 bases: TGTGCCAGTAGTTCGACTGGGGGCGTAGGGGAGACCCAGTACTTC.

The chain employs TRBV7-8 and TRBJ1-5, with D uncertain. The V end lost 5 bases, the J end lost 7 bases, and 9 bases lay between the germline ends. The CDR3 has 12 residues. The germline V gene encodes CDR1 SGHVS and CDR2 FQNEAQ. CDR3 loop: CASSSIGQPQHF. CDR3 nucleotide sequence: TGTGCCAGCAGCAGCATCGGGCAGCCCCAGCATTTT.